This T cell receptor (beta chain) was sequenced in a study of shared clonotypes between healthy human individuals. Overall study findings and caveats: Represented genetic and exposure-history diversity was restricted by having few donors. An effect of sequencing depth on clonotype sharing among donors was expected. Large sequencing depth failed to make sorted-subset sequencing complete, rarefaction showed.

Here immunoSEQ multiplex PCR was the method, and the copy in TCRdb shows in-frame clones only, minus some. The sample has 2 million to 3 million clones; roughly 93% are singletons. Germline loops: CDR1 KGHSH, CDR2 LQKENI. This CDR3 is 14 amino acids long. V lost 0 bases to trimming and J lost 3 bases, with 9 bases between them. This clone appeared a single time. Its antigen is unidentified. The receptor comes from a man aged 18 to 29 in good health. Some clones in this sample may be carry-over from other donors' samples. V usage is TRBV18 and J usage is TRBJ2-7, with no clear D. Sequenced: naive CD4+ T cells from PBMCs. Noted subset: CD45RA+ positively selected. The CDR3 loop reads CASSPPGLNYEQYF. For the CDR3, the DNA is TGTGCCAGCTCACCACCGGGATTAAACTACGAGCAGTACTTC.